The 2 T cell receptor beta chains presented below share a single source sample, sequenced in a study of T cells expressing NK-cell markers. From the 5' RACE reads, TCRdb lists one entry per CDR3 protein and no DNA. This repertoire includes about 460,000 distinct CDR3 sequences. The sequencing sample was made of blood T cells: a sorted CD56 or NKG2C T cell subset, CD4+ or CD8+ T cells, or bulk PBMC T cells (not recorded which). The receptors were sampled from a woman aged 45 to 65 in good health.

This chain uses TRBV20-1 with TRBJ2-2; TCRdb's D gene call, TRBD2, goes unchecked for lack of DNA. CDR1 DFQATT and CDR2 SNEGSKA come from the germline V gene (reference sequence). CDR3 length: 18 residues. The CDR3 sequence: CSARAPGLAGVFTGELFF.

The chain employs TRBV5-1 and TRBJ1-1. This CDR3 has 15 residues. The germline V gene has CDR1 SGHRS and CDR2 YFSETQ. The CDR3 sequence: CASSLEEGRGTEAFF.